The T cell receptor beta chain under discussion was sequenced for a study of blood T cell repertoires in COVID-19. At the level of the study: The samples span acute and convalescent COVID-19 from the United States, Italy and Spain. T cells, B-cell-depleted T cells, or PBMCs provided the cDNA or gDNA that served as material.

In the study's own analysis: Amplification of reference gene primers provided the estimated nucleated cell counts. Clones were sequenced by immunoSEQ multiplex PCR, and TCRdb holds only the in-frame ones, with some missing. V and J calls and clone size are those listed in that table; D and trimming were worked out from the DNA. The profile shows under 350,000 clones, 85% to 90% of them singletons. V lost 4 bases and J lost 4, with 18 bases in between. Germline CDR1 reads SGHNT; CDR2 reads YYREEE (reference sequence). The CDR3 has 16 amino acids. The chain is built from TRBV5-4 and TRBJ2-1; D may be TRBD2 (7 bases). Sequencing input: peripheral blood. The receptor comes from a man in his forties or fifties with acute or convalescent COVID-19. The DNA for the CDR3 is TGTGCCAGCAGCACATTAAAGGGGGGGCCTTACAATGAGCAGTTCTTC. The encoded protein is CASSTLKGGPYNEQFF. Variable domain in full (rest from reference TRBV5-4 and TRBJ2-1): ETGVTQSPTHLIKTRGQQVTLRCSSQSGHNTVSWYQQALGQGPQFIFQYYREEENGRGNFPPRFSGLQFPNYSSELNVNALELDDSALYLCASSTLKGGPYNEQFFGPGTRLTVL.